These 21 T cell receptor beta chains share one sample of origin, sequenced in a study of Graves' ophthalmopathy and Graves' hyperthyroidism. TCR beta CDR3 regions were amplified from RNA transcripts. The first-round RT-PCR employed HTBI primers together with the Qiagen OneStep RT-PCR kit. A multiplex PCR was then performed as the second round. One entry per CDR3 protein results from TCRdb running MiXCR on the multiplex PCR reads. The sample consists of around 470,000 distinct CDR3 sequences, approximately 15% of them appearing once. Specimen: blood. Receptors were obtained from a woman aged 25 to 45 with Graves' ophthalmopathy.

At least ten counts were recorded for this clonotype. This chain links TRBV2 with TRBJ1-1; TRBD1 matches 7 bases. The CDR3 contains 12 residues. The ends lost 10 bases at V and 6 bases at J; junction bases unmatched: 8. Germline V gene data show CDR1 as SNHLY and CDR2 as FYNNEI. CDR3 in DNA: TGTGCCACCTTTCGACAGGGCCCTGAAGCTTTCTTT. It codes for CATFRQGPEAFF. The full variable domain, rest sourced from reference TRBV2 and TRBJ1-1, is EPEVTQTPSHQVTQMGQEVILRCVPISNHLYFYWYRQILGQKVEFLVSFYNNEISEKSEIFDDQFSVERPDGSNFTLKIRSTKLEDSAMYFCATFRQGPEAFFGQGTRLTVV.

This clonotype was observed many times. In nucleotides, the CDR3 is TGCAGTGCTAGAGATCCTGGCAGGGGTAATCAGCCCCAGCATTTT. Translating gives CSARDPGRGNQPQHF. The chain links TRBV20-1 to TRBJ1-5; D may be TRBD1 (6 bases). With 0 bases removed from V and 4 bases from J, the gap between germline ends came to 13 bases. This CDR3 region has 15 residues. The germline CDR1 and CDR2 sequences are DFQATT and SNEGSKA (reference sequence).

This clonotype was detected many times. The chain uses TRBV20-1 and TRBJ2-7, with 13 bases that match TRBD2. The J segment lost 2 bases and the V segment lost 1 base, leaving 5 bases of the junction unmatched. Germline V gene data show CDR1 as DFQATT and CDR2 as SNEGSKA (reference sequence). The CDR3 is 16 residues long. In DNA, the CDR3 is TGCAGTGCTAGAGGACTAGCGGGGGGTCCCCCCTACGAGCAGTACTTC. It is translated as CSARGLAGGPPYEQYF.

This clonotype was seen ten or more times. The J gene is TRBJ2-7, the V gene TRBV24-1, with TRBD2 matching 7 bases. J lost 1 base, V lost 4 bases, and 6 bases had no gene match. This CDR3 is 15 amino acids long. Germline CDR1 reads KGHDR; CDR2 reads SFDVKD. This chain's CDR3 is CATSDPAGESYEQYF. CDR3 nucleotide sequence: TGTGCCACCAGTGACCCCGCGGGGGAGTCCTACGAGCAGTACTTC.

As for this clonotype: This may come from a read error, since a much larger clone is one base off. This chain's CDR3 is CASCDRQGFSYEQYF. The CDR3 DNA follows: TGTGCCAGCTGTGATCGACAGGGGTTCTCCTACGAGCAGTACTTC. The chain joins TRBV2 to TRBJ2-7; the match to TRBD1 covers 8 bases. Germline CDR1 is SNHLY and CDR2 is FYNNEI. CDR3 length: 15 amino acids.

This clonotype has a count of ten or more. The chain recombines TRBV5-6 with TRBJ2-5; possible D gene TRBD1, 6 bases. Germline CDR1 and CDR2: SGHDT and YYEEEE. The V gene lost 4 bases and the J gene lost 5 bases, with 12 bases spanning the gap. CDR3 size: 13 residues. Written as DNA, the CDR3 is TGTGCCAGCAGCGCCGACAGGTTCGAGACCCAGTACTTC. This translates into CASSADRFETQYF.

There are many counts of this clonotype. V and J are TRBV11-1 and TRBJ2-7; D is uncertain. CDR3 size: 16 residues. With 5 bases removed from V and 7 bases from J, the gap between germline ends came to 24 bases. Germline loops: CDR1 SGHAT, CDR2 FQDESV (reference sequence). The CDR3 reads CASSPPGGRSPEEQYF. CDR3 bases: TGTGCCAGCAGCCCCCCCGGTGGCAGGTCCCCTGAGGAGCAGTACTTC.

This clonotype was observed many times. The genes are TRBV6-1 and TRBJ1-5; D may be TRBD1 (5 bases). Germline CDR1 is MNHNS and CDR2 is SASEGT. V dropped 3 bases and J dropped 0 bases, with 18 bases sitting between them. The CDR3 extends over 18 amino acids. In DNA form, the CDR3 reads TGTGCCAGCAGTGAGTTAGTGACAGACTATTATAGCAATCAGCCCCAGCATTTT. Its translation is CASSELVTDYYSNQPQHF.

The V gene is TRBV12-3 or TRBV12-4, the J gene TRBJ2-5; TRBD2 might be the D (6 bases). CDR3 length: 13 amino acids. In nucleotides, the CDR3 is TGTGCTACAGCGCCCCCGGGAGCCGAGACCCAGTACTTC. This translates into CATAPPGAETQYF.

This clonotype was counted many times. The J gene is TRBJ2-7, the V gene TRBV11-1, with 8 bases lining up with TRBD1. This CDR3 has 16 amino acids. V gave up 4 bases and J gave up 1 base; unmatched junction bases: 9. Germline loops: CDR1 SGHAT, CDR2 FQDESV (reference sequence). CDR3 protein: CASSYSSRGLSYEQYF. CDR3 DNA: TGTGCCAGCAGCTATTCCTCCAGGGGGCTTTCCTACGAGCAGTACTTC.

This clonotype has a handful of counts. The CDR3 protein is CASSQGPGGNSPLHF. CDR3 sequence (DNA): TGCGCCAGCAGCCAGGGCCCAGGGGGGAACTCACCCCTCCACTTT. This chain connects TRBV4-1 to TRBJ1-6; 7 bases line up with TRBD1. Germline trimming cut 3 bases from V and 10 bases from J; bases unmatched to any gene: 9. This CDR3 has 15 residues. Germline-derived CDR1 and CDR2 are MGHRA and YSYEKL.

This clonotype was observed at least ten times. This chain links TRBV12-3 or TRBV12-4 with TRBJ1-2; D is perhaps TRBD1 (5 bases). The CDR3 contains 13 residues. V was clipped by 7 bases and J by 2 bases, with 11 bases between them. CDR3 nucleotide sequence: TGTGCCAGCATCCGGTCAGGGAACTATGGCTACACCTTC. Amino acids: CASIRSGNYGYTF.

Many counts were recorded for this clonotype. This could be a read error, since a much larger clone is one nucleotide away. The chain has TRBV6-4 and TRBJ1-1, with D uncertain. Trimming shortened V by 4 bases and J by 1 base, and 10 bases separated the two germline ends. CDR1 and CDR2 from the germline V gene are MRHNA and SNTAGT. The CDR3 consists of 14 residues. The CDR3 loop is CASSATKPNTEAFF. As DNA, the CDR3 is TGTGCCAGCAGTGCGACAAAGCCGAACACTGAAGCTTTCTTT.

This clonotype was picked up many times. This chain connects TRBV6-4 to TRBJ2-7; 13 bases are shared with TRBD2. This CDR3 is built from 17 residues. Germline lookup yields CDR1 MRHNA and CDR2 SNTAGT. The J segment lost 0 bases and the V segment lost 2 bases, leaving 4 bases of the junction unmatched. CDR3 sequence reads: CASSDGLAGVFSYEQYF. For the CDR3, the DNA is TGTGCCAGCAGTGACGGACTAGCGGGAGTCTTCTCCTACGAGCAGTACTTC.

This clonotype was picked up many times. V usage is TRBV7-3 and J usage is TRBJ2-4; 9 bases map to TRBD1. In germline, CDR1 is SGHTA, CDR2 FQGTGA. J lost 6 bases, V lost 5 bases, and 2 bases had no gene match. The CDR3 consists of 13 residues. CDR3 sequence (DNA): TGTGCCAGCAGCAAGGACAGGGGAAACATTCAGTACTTC. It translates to CASSKDRGNIQYF.

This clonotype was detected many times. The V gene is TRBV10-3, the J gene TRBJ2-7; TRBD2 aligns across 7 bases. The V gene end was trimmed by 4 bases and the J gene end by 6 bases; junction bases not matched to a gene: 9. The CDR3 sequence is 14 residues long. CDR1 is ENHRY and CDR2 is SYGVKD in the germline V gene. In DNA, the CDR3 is TGTGCCATCAGTGGTCCGACTAGCACGAGCGAGCAGTACTTC. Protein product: CAISGPTSTSEQYF.

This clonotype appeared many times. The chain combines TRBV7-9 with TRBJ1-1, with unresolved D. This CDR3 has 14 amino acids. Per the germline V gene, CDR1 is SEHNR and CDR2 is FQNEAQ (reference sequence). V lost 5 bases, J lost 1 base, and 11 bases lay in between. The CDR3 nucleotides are TGTGCCAGCAGCGACGGGTCAGCGAACACTGAAGCTTTCTTT. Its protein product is CASSDGSANTEAFF.

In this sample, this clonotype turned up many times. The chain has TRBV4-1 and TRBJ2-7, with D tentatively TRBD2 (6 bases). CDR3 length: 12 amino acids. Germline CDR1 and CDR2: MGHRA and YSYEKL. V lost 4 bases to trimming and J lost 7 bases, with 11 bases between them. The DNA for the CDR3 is TGCGCCAGCAGCCCGGGGGAGAGGGAGCAGTACTTC. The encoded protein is CASSPGEREQYF.

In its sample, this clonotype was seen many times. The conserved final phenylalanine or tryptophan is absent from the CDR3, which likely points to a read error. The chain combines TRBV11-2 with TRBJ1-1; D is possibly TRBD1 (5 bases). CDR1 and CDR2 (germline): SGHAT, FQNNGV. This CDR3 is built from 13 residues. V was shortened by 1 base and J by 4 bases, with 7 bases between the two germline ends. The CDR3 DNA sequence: TGTGCCAGCAGCTTAGGCAGGGCCACTGAAGCTTTCCTT. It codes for CASSLGRATEAFL.

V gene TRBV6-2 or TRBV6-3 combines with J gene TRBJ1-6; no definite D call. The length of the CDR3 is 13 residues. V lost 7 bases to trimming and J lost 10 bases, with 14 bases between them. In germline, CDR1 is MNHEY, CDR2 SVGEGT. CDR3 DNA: TGTGCCAGCACCCCTCCGGGAGCCTCACCCCTCCACTTT. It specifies CASTPPGASPLHF.

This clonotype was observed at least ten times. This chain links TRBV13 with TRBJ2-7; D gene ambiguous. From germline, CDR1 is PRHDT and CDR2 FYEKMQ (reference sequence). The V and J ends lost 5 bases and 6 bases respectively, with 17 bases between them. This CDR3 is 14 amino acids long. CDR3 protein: CASSPPGKTGEQYF. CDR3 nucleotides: TGTGCCAGCAGCCCACCCGGTAAGACGGGCGAGCAGTACTTC.